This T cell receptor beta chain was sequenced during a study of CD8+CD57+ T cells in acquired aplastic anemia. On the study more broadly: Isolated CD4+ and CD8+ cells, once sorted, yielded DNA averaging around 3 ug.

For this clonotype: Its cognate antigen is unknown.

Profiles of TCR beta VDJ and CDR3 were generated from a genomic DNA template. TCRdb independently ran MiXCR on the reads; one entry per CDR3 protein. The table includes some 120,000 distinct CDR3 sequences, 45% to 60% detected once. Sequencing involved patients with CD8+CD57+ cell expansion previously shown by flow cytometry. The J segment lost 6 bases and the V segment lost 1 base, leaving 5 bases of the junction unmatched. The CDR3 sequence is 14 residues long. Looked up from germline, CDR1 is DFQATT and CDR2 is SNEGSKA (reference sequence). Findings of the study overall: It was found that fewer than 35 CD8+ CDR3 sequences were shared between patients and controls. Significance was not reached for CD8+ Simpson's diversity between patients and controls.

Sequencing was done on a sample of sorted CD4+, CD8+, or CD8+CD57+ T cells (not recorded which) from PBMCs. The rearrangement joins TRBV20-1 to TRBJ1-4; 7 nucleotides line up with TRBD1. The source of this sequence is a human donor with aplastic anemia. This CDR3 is CSARGPGTDEKLFF. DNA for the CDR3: TGCAGTGCTAGAGGACCCGGGACAGATGAAAAACTGTTTTTT.